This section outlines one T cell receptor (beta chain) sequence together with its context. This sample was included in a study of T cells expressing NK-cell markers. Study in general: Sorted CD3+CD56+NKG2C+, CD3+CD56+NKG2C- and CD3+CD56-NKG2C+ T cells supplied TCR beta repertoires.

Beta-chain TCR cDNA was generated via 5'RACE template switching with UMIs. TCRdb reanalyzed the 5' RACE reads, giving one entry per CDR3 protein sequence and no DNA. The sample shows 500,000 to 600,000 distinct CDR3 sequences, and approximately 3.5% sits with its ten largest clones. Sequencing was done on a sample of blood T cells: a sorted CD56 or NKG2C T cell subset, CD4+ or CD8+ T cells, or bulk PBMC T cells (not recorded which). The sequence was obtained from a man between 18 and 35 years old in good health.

CDR3 sequence: CAIYPGLARETQYF. The chain employs TRBV10-3 and TRBJ2-5; absent DNA, TCRdb's TRBD2 call cannot be checked. This CDR3 contains 14 residues. Germline loops: CDR1 ENHRY, CDR2 SYGVKD.